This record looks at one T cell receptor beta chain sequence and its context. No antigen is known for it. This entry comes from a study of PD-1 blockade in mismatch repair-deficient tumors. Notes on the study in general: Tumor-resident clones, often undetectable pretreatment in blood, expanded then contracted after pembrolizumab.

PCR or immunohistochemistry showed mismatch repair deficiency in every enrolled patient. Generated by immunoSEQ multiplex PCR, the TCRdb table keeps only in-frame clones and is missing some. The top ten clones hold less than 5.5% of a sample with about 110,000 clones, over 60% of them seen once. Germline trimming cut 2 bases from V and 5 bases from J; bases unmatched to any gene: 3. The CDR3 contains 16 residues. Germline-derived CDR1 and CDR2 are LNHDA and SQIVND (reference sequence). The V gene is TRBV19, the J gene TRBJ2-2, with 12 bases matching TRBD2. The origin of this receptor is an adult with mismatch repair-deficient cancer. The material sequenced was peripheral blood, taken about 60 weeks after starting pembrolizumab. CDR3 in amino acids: CASSIRLAGGTGELFF. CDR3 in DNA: TGTGCCAGTAGTATACGTCTAGCGGGGGGGACCGGGGAGCTGTTTTTT.